This T cell receptor beta chain emerged from a study of blood T cell repertoires in COVID-19. Across the study: PBMCs, B-cell-depleted T cells, or T cells were the source of the cDNA or gDNA that made up the material.

This clone occurred once. There are 12 residues in the CDR3. Profiling relied on immunoSEQ multiplex PCR, and the TCRdb table lists in-frame clones only, not all of them. This sample has 150,000 to 200,000 clones, with roughly nine tenths found just once. The chain is built from TRBV21-1 and TRBJ1-2. TRBV21-1 is deemed a pseudogene. The TCR comes from a man in his sixties with active or convalescent COVID-19. Source material: peripheral blood. The CDR3, as DNA: TGTGCCAGCAGTCTTGCTAACTATGGCTACACCTTC. The encoded protein is CASSLANYGYTF.